The clone carrying this T cell receptor (beta chain) has only a few counts. The data stem from a study of T cells after yellow fever vaccination. TCRdb itself ran the 5' RACE reads through MiXCR, one entry per CDR3 protein. The sample comprises some 320,000 distinct CDR3 sequences, about 4% of which are singletons, and 20% to 25% rests with the top ten. Trimming removed 4 bases at V and 2 bases at J, with 11 bases between. CDR1 MGHRA and CDR2 YSYEKL come from the germline V gene. This CDR3 contains 14 residues. Sequencing used PBMCs, obtained 5 days after the yellow fever booster vaccination. The receptor comes from a man younger than 30 who received the YFV17D yellow fever vaccine. This chain links TRBV4-1 with TRBJ1-1; D possibly corresponds to TRBD1 (6 bases). The CDR3 DNA reads as TGCGCCAGCAGCCGACAGGCCGTAAACACTGAAGCTTTCTTT. It encodes CASSRQAVNTEAFF.